This T cell receptor beta chain was found in a study of control samples from healthy donors and cancer patients. The V and J ends lost 1 base and 0 bases respectively, with 10 bases between them. Germline lookup yields CDR1 SGHRS and CDR2 YFSETQ. This CDR3 is built from 16 residues. TCRdb's copy holds only in-frame clones and misses some; the assay was immunoSEQ multiplex PCR. Of 50,000 to 55,000 clones detected, 85% to 95% appear once; the ten largest clones hold approximately 2.3%. The chain is built from TRBV5-1 and TRBJ1-4; the D gene is possibly TRBD1 (5 bases). This sequence originates from a man aged 30 to 39 in good health. The specimen sequenced was blood. Here the CDR3 reads CASSLRGIATNEKLFF. The CDR3 nucleotides read TGCGCCAGCAGCTTGCGGGGGATTGCAACTAATGAAAAACTGTTTTTT.